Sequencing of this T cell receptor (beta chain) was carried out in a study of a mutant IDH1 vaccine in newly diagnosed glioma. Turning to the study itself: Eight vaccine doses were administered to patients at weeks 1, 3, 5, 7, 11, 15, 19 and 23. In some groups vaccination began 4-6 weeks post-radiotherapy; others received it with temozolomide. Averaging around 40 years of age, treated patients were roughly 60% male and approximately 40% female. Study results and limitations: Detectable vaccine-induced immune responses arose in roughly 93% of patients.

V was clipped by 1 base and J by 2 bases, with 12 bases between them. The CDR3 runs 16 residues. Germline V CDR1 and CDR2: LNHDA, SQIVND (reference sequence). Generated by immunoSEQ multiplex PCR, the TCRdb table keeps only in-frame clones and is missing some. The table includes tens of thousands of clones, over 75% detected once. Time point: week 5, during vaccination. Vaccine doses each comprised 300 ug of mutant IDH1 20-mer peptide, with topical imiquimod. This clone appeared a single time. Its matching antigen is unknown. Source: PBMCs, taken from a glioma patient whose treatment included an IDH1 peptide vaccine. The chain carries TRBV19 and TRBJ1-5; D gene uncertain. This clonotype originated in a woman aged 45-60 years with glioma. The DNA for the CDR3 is TGTGCCAGTAGTATAGGTGGTGGCGTAGGCAATCAGCCCCAGCATTTT. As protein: CASSIGGGVGNQPQHF.